This T cell receptor (beta chain) was identified during a study of circulating CD8 cells and anti-PD-1 response in melanoma. Whole-study findings and limits: A small cohort with few responders supplied the baseline and M1 comparisons.

The germline V gene encodes CDR1 SQVTM and CDR2 ANQGSEA. The CDR3 contains 13 residues. With 4 bases removed from V and 4 bases from J, the gap between germline ends came to 12 bases. The QIAseq Immune Repertoire TCR panel built the libraries from about 16 ng of total RNA. MiXCR, run by TCRdb on the reads, gives a single entry per CDR3 protein. This sample has roughly 1,200 distinct CDR3 sequences; more than 9% occur once, and the top ten carry less than 40%. From live CD3+CD8+TCRalphabeta+ cells, four PD-1 and/or TIGIT subsets were sorted. In this sample, this clonotype is hyperexpanded. Its antigen is undetermined.

This clonotype was obtained from a human donor with melanoma. This rearrangement joins TRBV29-1 to TRBJ2-3; weak D call: TRBD2 (6 bases). This specimen consisted of CD8+ T cells from PBMCs, obtained at baseline or after one month of anti-PD-1 therapy (not recorded which). The CDR3 region is CSVGRERSDTQYF. The CDR3, as DNA: TGCAGCGTTGGGAGGGAGAGGTCAGATACGCAGTATTTT.